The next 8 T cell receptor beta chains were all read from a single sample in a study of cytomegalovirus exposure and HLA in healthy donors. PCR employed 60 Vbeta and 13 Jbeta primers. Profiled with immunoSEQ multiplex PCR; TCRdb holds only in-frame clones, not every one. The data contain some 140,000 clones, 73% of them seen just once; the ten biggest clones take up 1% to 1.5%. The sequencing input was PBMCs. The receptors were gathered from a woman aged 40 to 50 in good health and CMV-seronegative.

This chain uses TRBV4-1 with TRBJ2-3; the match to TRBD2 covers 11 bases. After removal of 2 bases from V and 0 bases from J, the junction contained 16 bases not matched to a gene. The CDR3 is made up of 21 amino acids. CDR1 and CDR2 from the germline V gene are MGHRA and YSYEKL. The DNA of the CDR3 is TGCGCCAGCAGCCAATTTACGGTAGGAGCTAGCGGGGGGTCCAGCACAGATACGCAGTATTTT. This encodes CASSQFTVGASGGSSTDTQYF.

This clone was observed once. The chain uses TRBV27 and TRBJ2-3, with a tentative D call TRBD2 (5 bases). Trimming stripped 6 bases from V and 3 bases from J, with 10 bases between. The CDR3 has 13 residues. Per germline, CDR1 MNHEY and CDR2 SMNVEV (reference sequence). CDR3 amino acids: CASRNGVTDTQYF. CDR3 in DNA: TGTGCCAGCAGAAACGGGGTAACAGATACGCAGTATTTT.

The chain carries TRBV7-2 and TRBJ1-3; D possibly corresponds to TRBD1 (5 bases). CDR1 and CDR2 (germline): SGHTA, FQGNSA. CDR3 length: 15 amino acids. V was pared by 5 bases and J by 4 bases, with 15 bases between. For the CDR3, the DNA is TGTGCCAGCAGCCCCAGGGCCAGGGTAGGAAACACCATATATTTT. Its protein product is CASSPRARVGNTIYF.

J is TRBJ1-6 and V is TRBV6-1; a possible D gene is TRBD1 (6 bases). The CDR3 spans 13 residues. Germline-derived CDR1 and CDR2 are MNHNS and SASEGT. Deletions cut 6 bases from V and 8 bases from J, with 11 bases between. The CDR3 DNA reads TGTGCCAGCAGAGGACAGTACTATTCACCCCTCCACTTT. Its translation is CASRGQYYSPLHF.

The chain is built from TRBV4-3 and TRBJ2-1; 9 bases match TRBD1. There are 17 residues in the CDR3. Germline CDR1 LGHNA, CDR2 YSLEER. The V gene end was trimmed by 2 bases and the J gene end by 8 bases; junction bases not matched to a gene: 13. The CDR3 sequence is CASSQNLGGDRVDEQFF. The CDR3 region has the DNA TGCGCCAGCAGCCAAAACCTCGGAGGGGACAGGGTGGATGAGCAGTTCTTC.

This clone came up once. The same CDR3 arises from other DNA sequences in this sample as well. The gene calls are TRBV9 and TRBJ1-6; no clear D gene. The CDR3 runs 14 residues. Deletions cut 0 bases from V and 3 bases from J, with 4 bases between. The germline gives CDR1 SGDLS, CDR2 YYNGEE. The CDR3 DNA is TGTGCCAGCAGCGTAGATCGCTATAATTCACCCCTCCACTTT. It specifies CASSVDRYNSPLHF.

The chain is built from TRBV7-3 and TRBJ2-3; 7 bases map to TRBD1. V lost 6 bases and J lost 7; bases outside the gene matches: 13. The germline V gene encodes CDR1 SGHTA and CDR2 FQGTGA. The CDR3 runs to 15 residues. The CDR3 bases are TGTGCCAGCAGTAGCCGACAGGGTGACGAATATACGCAGTATTTT. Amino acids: CASSSRQGDEYTQYF.

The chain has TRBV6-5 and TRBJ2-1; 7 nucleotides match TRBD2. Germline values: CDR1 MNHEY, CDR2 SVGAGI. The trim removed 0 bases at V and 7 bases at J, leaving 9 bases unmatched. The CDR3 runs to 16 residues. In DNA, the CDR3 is TGTGCCAGCAGTTACTCGTGGACTAGGAGTGAAAATGAGCAGTTCTTC. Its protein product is CASSYSWTRSENEQFF.